Listed below are T cell receptor beta chains from one sample, sequenced in a study of T cell responses to AZD1222 COVID-19 vaccine. Produced via immunoSEQ multiplex PCR; TCRdb's table is partial and in-frame only. The sample has approximately 100,000 clones, 90% seen once; the top ten hold 1% to 1.5%. The sample here was peripheral blood, taken on day 0 of AZD1222 vaccination. Receptors originate from an adult in good health. Each CDR3 is given with its conserved first and last residue. The D gene is left open where the match is weak. Clone size is shown for a subset of rows, as once, few, many or a class of expanded clone.

CDR3 DNA | CDR3 protein | D gene | clone size | J gene | V gene
TGCGCCAGCAGCTTGCCCGGACAGCCGAACACTGAAGCTTTCTTT | CASSLPGQPNTEAFF | . | . | TRBJ1-1 | TRBV5-1
TGTGCCAGCAGCCCCAACGGCAATGAGCAGTTCTTC | CASSPNGNEQFF | . | once | TRBJ2-1 | TRBV6-5
TGTGCCAGCAGCAGTTTGGCTCCGGGGGGGGACTACACCGGGGAGCTGTTTTTT | CASSSLAPGGDYTGELFF | . | once | TRBJ2-2 | TRBV21-1
TGCGCCAGCAGCTTGGAGGGACAGGACTTCAATGAGCAGTTCTTC | CASSLEGQDFNEQFF | TRBD1 | . | TRBJ2-1 | TRBV5-1
TGTGCCATCAGTGTCGCAGGGGGCGAGGGCACTGAAGCTTTCTTT | CAISVAGGEGTEAFF | TRBD1 | . | TRBJ1-1 | TRBV10-3
TGTGCCAGCAGTGACTTCTCTTTGAGTGAGCAGTTCTTC | CASSDFSLSEQFF | . | . | TRBJ2-1 | TRBV6-4
TGTGCCAGCAGGTCATCGGGGTGGGTAGAAAAACTGTTTTTT | CASRSSGWVEKLFF | . | once | TRBJ1-4 | TRBV6-5
TGTGCCATCAGTGACGGACAGGGACAGAACACTGAAGCTTTCTTT | CAISDGQGQNTEAFF | TRBD1 | . | TRBJ1-1 | TRBV10-3
TGTGCCAGAAGGGGCGGGAGGGCGATGTGGTCACCCCTCCACTTT | CARRGGRAMWSPLHF | . | . | TRBJ1-6 | TRBV5-3
TGCGCCAGCTCCTTAAGCGGACGGAGCTCCTACGAGCAGTACTTC | CASSLSGRSSYEQYF | . | . | TRBJ2-7 | TRBV4-1
TGTGCCACCAGCAGAGATCGGCAAGAGACCCAGTACTTC | CATSRDRQETQYF | . | . | TRBJ2-5 | TRBV15
TGCGCCAGCAGCCGACAGGATAGATACAATGAGCAGTTCTTC | CASSRQDRYNEQFF | . | once | TRBJ2-1 | TRBV5-1
TGTGCCAGCTCACCGATGGGAAGATCAACTAATGAAAAACTGTTTTTT | CASSPMGRSTNEKLFF | . | . | TRBJ1-4 | TRBV18
TGTGCCAGCAGCCCGGACGGTAGAGATTCACCCCTCCACTTT | CASSPDGRDSPLHF | . | few | TRBJ1-6 | TRBV28
TGCGCCAGCAGCCAAGGGGACAGGGGAGGGAATCAGCCCCAGCATTTT | CASSQGDRGGNQPQHF | TRBD1 | . | TRBJ1-5 | TRBV4-1
TGTGCCAGCAGCTTAGGTATCGGCGGGGGGGAAGATACGCAGTATTTT | CASSLGIGGGEDTQYF | TRBD2 | . | TRBJ2-3 | TRBV7-8
TGTGCCAGCAGTTCGTACAGGGGGCGTGGTAGGCCTGAAGCTTTCTTT | CASSSYRGRGRPEAFF | TRBD1 | once | TRBJ1-1 | TRBV28
TGTGCCAGCAGGGACAGGAACTATGGCTACACCTTC | CASRDRNYGYTF | TRBD1 | . | TRBJ1-2 | TRBV28
TGTGCCAGCAGTTACTCGATTGATAACACTGAAGCTTTCTTT | CASSYSIDNTEAFF | . | . | TRBJ1-1 | TRBV6-5
TGTGCCAGCAACAGGGTGCTGGGTGGCTACACCTTC | CASNRVLGGYTF | . | few | TRBJ1-2 | TRBV28
TGCGCCAGCAGCCTCCGGACAGGGGGTATCGTGAGCTATGGCTACACCTTC | CASSLRTGGIVSYGYTF | TRBD1 | . | TRBJ1-2 | TRBV4-1
TGTGCCAGCAGCAGGGGTGGCTACACCTTC | CASSRGGYTF | . | once | TRBJ1-2 | TRBV21-1
TGTGCCAGCAGTCCGGGCCCTGAACATGGTGAAGCTTTCTTT | CASSPGPEHGEAFF | . | few | TRBJ1-1 | TRBV5-5
TGTGCCAGCAGCCCTCTTATGAGGAGCCAAGAGACCCAGTACTTC | CASSPLMRSQETQYF | . | . | TRBJ2-5 | TRBV7-9
TGTGCCAGCAGTTTACAATCTCCGGGACAGGGCGAAGGTGATCAGCCCCAGCATTTT | CASSLQSPGQGEGDQPQHF | TRBD1 | . | TRBJ1-5 | TRBV27
TGCAGTGCTAGTTTTCGCATCCTTAAGGTGGGGGAGAACACTGAAGCTTTCTTT | CSASFRILKVGENTEAFF | . | . | TRBJ1-1 | TRBV20-1
TGTGCCAGCACCCCCGGGACAGGGGGCGGAGATACGCAGTATTTT | CASTPGTGGGDTQYF | TRBD1 | . | TRBJ2-3 | TRBV28
TGTGCCAGCAGCTCGGGACCATCGGTCGGCTACACCTTC | CASSSGPSVGYTF | . | few | TRBJ1-2 | TRBV11-2
TGTGCCAGCAGCCAAGGGGTAAGGGTGAACACTGAAGCTTTCTTT | CASSQGVRVNTEAFF | . | . | TRBJ1-1 | TRBV3-1/TRBV3-2
TGTGCCAGCAGCGCACGGGACAGGTCCTACAATGAGCAGTTCTTC | CASSARDRSYNEQFF | TRBD1 | . | TRBJ2-1 | TRBV13
TGTGCCAGCAGCGTAGTGCCGGGGGCCCTGCTTGCAGATACGCAGTATTTT | CASSVVPGALLADTQYF | . | . | TRBJ2-3 | TRBV9
TGTGCCAGCAGTAGCGGATTCCAAGAGACCCAGTACTTC | CASSSGFQETQYF | . | . | TRBJ2-5 | TRBV6-5
TGTGCCAGCAGCTTGGATGCAGTAGGTTACGCTACGCAGTATTTT | CASSLDAVGYATQYF | . | . | TRBJ2-3 | TRBV5-6
TGTGCCAGCAGTCGGACTAGCGGGGGAGTCAATGAGCAGTTCTTC | CASSRTSGGVNEQFF | TRBD2 | . | TRBJ2-1 | TRBV28
TGTGCCAGCAGTCCGGAGGGACTAGCGTTGATGGGTGCAGATACGCAGTATTTT | CASSPEGLALMGADTQYF | TRBD2 | . | TRBJ2-3 | TRBV28
TGCAGCGTGATGACAGGAACTAGCACAGATACGCAGTATTTT | CSVMTGTSTDTQYF | . | . | TRBJ2-3 | TRBV29-1
TGTGCCAGCAGGGACACAATGGAGGTCACTGAAGCTTTCTTT | CASRDTMEVTEAFF | . | . | TRBJ1-1 | TRBV2
TGTGCCAGCAGCGTCGGACAGGGGGCTGAAAAACTGTTTTTT | CASSVGQGAEKLFF | TRBD1 | . | TRBJ1-4 | TRBV11-1
TGTGCCAGCTCCCAAAAAGCGGAGAGCTCCTACAATGAGCAGTTCTTC | CASSQKAESSYNEQFF | . | . | TRBJ2-1 | TRBV18
TGTGCCAGCAGCCCAGGCTATAATTCACCCCTCCACTTT | CASSPGYNSPLHF | . | . | TRBJ1-6 | TRBV3-1/TRBV3-2
TGCGCCAGCAGCCAAACCATGAGACAGGACCCTACCGAGCAGTACTTC | CASSQTMRQDPTEQYF | . | . | TRBJ2-7 | TRBV4-1
TGTGCCAGCAGTTTCATAGGGACTAGCGGCTACAATGAGCAGTTCTTC | CASSFIGTSGYNEQFF | TRBD2 | . | TRBJ2-1 | TRBV27
TGTGCCATCAGTGAGCCGGGGACAGGGCGGCACACTGAAGCTTTCTTT | CAISEPGTGRHTEAFF | TRBD1 | many | TRBJ1-1 | TRBV10-3
TGTGCCAGCAGCTTAACTGTCCAGGGGTTGAACACTGAAGCTTTCTTT | CASSLTVQGLNTEAFF | . | . | TRBJ1-1 | TRBV7-6
TGTGCCAGCAGTTACAGGGTGGAGGAGGAAAAACTGTTTTTT | CASSYRVEEEKLFF | . | once | TRBJ1-4 | TRBV27
TGTGCCAGCAGGCCTACCTCGGGTCACTCCTACGAGCAGTACTTC | CASRPTSGHSYEQYF | . | . | TRBJ2-7 | TRBV2
TGTGCCAGCAGTTTGATGGGCTATGGCTACACCTTC | CASSLMGYGYTF | . | . | TRBJ1-2 | TRBV28
TGTGCCAGCAGCCAATTTCTGAACACTGAAGCTTTCTTT | CASSQFLNTEAFF | . | few | TRBJ1-1 | TRBV3-1/TRBV3-2
TGTGCCAGCAGCTTAGTGGCTAGCGGGCGTGAAGAGACCCAGTACTTC | CASSLVASGREETQYF | TRBD2 | . | TRBJ2-5 | TRBV7-2
TGTGCCATCAGTGAGGGTTTTGAGGACACAAGGAACACCGGGGAGCTGTTTTTT | CAISEGFEDTRNTGELFF | . | . | TRBJ2-2 | TRBV10-3
TGTGCCAGCAGCTCCCTATGGCGGGGGGCTTCGTCGGAGACCCAGTACTTC | CASSSLWRGASSETQYF | TRBD2 | . | TRBJ2-5 | TRBV6-2/TRBV6-3
TGTGCCAGCAGCTTGAATAGGGACACCATATATTTT | CASSLNRDTIYF | . | . | TRBJ1-3 | TRBV5-5
TGTGCCAGCAGCTCGCTCACCGGGACAGGGACTCAACCGTACGAGCAGTACTTC | CASSSLTGTGTQPYEQYF | TRBD1 | . | TRBJ2-7 | TRBV7-9
TGTGCCAGCAGCTTAGTGGGCAGGGGCGACTATGGCTACACCTTC | CASSLVGRGDYGYTF | . | . | TRBJ1-2 | TRBV11-2
TGTGCCAGCAGCGGACAGGGTTATGGCTACACCTTC | CASSGQGYGYTF | TRBD1 | . | TRBJ1-2 | TRBV2
TGTGCCAGCAGCCCCGGCACGGGGATGAACACTGAAGCTTTCTTT | CASSPGTGMNTEAFF | . | . | TRBJ1-1 | TRBV11-2
TGTGCCAGCTCCCAAGTAGGCGATCTTCTAGCCAAAAACATTCAGTACTTC | CASSQVGDLLAKNIQYF | . | . | TRBJ2-4 | TRBV18
TGCGCCAGCAGCCACCCGGGCGGACGGACGGGTGAAGCTTTCTTT | CASSHPGGRTGEAFF | . | . | TRBJ1-1 | TRBV4-1
TGTGCCAGCAGTCTCAAATACAATGAGCAGTTCTTC | CASSLKYNEQFF | . | . | TRBJ2-1 | TRBV28